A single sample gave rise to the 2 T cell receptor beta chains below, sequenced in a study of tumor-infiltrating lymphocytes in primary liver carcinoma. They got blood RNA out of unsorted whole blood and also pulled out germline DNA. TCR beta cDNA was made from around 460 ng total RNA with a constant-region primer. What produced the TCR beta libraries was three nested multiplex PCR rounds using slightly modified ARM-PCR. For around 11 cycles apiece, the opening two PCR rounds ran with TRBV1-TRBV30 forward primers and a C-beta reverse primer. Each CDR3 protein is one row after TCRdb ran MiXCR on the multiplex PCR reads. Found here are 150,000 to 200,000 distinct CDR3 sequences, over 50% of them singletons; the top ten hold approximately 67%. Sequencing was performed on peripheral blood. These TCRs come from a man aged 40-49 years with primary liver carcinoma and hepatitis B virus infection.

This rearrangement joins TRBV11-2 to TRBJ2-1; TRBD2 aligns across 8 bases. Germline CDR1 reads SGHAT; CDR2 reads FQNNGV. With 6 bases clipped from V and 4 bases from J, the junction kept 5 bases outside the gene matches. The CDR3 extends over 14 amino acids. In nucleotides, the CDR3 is TGTGCCAGCAGTACGGGAGGGCCGTACAATGAGCAGTTCTTC. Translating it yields CASSTGGPYNEQFF.

The CDR3 sequence: CASSLPGTGLRGEQFF. DNA for the CDR3: TGTGCCAGCAGTTTGCCCGGGACAGGGCTCCGGGGTGAGCAGTTCTTC. The chain combines TRBV12-3 or TRBV12-4 with TRBJ2-1; 9 bases line up with TRBD1. The CDR3 runs 16 residues. With V trimmed by 3 bases and J by 9 bases, 12 bases remained unmatched.